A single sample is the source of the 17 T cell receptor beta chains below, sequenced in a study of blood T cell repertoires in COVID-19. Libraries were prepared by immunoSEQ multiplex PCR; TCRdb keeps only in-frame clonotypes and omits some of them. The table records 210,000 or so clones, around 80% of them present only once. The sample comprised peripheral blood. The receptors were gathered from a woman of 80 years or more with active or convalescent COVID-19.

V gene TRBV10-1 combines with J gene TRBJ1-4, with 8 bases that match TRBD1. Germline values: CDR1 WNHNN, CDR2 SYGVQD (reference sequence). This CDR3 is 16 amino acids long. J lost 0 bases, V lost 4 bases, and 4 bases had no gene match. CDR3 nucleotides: TGCGCCAGCAGTGCAGACAGGGGCTCAACTAATGAAAAACTGTTTTTT. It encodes CASSADRGSTNEKLFF.

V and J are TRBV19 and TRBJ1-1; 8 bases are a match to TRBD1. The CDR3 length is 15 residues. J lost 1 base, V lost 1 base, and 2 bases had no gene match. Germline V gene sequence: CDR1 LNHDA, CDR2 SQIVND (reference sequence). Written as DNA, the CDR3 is TGTGCCAGTAGTATAGTGCAGGGGGCGAACACTGAAGCTTTCTTT. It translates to CASSIVQGANTEAFF.

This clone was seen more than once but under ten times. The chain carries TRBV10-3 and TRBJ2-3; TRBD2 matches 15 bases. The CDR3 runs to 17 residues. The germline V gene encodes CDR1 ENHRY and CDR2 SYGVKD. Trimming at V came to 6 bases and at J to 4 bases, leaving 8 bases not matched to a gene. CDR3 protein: CAISRTSGGAWADTQYF. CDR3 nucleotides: TGTGCCATCAGCCGGACTAGCGGGGGGGCCTGGGCAGATACGCAGTATTTT.

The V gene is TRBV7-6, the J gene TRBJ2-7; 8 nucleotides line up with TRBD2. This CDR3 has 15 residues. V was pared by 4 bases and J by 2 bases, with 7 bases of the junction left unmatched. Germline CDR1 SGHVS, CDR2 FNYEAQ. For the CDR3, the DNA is TGTGCCAGCAGCTACGGCGGTAGCGGGACCTACGAGCAGTACTTC. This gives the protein CASSYGGSGTYEQYF.

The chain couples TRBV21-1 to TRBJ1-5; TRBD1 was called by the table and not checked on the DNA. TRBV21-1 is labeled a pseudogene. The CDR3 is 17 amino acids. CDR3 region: CASANSKFRGCNQPQHF. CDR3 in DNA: TGTGCCAGCGCTAACAGCAAATTCAGGGGGTGTAATCAGCCCCAGCATTTT.

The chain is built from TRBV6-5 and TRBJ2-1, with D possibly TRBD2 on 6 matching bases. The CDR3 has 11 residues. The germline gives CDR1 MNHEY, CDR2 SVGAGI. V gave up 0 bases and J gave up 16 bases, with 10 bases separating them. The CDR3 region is CASSYSGLSFF. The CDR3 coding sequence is TGTGCCAGCAGTTACTCGGGACTTTCTTTCTTC.

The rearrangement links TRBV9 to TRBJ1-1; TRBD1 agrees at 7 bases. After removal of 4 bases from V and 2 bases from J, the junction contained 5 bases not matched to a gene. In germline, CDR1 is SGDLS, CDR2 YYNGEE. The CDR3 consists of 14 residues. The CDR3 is CASSLTGSNTEAFF. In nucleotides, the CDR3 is TGTGCCAGCAGCCTGACAGGGTCAAACACTGAAGCTTTCTTT. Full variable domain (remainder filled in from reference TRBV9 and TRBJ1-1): DSGVTQTPKHLITATGQRVTLRCSPRSGDLSVYWYQQSLDQGLQFLIQYYNGEERAKGNILERFSAQQFPDLHSELNLSSLELGDSALYFCASSLTGSNTEAFFGQGTRLTVV.

In nucleotides, the CDR3 is TGTGCCAGCAGCTTAAGCTGGGGAAACACCATATATTTT. This translates into CASSLSWGNTIYF. This chain uses TRBV7-2 with TRBJ1-3; D not resolved. The CDR3 has 13 amino acids. The germline V and J ends were trimmed by 2 bases and 4 bases, with 6 bases remaining between them. Germline V gene data show CDR1 as SGHTA and CDR2 as FQGNSA. Full variable domain (outside the CDR3, taken from reference TRBV7-2 and TRBJ1-3): GAGVSQSPSNKVTEKGKDVELRCDPISGHTALYWYRQSLGQGLEFLIYFQGNSAPDKSGLPSDRFSAERTGGSVSTLTIQRTQQEDSAVYLCASSLSWGNTIYFGEGSWLTVV.

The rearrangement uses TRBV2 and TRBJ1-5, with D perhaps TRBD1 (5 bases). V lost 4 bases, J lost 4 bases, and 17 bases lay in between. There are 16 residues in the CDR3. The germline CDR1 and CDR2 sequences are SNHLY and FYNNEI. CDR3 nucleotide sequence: TGTGCCAGCAGTGTTGCAGGGATAGTGGGGAATCAGCCCCAGCATTTT. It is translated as CASSVAGIVGNQPQHF.

CDR3 DNA sequence: TGTGCCAGCAGCTTATCTAGCGGGGGCCCCACAGATACGCAGTATTTT. Translation gives CASSLSSGGPTDTQYF. The chain carries TRBV11-2 and TRBJ2-3; 10 bases fit TRBD2. The CDR3 runs to 16 residues. Looked up from germline, CDR1 is SGHAT and CDR2 is FQNNGV. With V trimmed by 2 bases and J by 2 bases, 4 bases remained unmatched. The full variable domain, with the rest looked up from reference TRBV11-2 and TRBJ2-3, is EAGVAQSPRYKIIEKRQSVAFWCNPISGHATLYWYQQILGQGPKLLIQFQNNGVVDDSQLPKDRFSAERLKGVDSTLKIQPAKLEDSAVYLCASSLSSGGPTDTQYFGPGTRLTVL.

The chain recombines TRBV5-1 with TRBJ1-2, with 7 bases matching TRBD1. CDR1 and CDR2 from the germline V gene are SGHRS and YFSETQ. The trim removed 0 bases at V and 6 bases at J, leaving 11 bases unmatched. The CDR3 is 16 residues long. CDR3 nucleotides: TGCGCCAGCAGCTTGGCGTCGGGACAGATAGAAAATGGCTACACCTTC. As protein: CASSLASGQIENGYTF.

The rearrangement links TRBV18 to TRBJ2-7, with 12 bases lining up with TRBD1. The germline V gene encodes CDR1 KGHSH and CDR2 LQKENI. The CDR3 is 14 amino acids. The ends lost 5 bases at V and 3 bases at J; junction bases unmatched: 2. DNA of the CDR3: TGTGCCAGCTCAGGGACAGGGGGCGGCTACGAGCAGTACTTC. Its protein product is CASSGTGGGYEQYF. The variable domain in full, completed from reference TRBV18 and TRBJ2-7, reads NAGVMQNPRHLVRRRGQEARLRCSPMKGHSHVYWYRQLPEEGLKFMVYLQKENIIDESGMPKERFSAEFPKEGPSILRIQQVVRGDSAAYFCASSGTGGGYEQYFGPGTRLTVT.

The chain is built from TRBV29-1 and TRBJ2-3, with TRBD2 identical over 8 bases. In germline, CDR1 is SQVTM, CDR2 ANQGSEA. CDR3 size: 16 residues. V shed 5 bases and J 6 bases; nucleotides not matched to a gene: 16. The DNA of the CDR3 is TGCAGCGTTCTTCCGGAGGGTAGCGGGGTCTTCGATACGCAGTATTTT. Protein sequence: CSVLPEGSGVFDTQYF.

The CDR3 loop is CASSLSFRFGGEQYF. The CDR3 nucleotides read TGTGCCAGCAGTTTATCGTTCAGGTTCGGTGGGGAGCAGTACTTC. The chain is built from TRBV27 and TRBJ2-7; D is uncertain. CDR1 and CDR2 from the germline V gene are MNHEY and SMNVEV (reference sequence). V lost 0 bases and J lost 7, with 16 bases in between. This CDR3 spans 15 amino acids.

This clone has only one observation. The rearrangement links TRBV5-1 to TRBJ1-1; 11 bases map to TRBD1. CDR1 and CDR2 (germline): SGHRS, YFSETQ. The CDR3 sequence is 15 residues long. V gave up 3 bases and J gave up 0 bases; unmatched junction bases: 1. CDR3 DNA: TGCGCCAGCAGCTCGGGACAGGGGGTGAACACTGAAGCTTTCTTT. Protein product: CASSSGQGVNTEAFF.

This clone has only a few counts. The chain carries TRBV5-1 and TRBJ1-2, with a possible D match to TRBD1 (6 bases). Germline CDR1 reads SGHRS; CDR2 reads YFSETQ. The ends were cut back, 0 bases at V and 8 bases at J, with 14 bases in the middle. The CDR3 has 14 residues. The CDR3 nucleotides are TGCGCCAGCAGCTTGGAGGGGGGGACGGTCGGCTACACCTTC. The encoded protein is CASSLEGGTVGYTF.

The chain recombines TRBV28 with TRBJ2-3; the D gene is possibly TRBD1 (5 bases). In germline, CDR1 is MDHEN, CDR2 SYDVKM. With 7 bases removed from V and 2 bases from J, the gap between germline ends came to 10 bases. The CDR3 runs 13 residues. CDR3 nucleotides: TGTGCCAGCAACGACAGATTCACAGATACGCAGTATTTT. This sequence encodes CASNDRFTDTQYF.